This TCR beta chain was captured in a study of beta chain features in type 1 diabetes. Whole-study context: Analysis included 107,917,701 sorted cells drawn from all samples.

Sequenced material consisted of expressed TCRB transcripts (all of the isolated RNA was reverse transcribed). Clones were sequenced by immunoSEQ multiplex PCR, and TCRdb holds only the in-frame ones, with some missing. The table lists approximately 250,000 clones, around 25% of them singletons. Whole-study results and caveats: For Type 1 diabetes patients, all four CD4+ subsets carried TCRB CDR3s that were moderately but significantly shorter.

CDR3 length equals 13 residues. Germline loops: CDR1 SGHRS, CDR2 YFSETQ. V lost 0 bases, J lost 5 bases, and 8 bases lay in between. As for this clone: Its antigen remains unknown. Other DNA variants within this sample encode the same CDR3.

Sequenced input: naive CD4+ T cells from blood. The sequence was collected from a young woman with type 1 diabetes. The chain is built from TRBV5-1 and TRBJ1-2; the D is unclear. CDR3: CASSLGQDYGYTF. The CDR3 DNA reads TGCGCCAGCAGCTTGGGGCAGGATTATGGCTACACCTTC.